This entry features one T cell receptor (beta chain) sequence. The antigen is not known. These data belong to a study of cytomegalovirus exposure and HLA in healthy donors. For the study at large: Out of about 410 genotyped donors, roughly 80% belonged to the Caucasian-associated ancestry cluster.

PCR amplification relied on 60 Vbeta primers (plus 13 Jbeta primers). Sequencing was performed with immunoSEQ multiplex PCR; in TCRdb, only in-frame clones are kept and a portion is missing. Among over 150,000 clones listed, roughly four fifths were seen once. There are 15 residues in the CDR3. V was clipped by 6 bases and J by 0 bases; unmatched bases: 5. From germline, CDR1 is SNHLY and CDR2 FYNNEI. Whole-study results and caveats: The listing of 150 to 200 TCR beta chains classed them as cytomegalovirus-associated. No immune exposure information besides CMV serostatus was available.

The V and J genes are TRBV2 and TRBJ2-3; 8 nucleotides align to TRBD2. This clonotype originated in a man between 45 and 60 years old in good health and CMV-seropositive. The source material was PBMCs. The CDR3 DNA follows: TGTGCCAGCAGGTTAGCGGGACCTAGCACAGATACGCAGTATTTT. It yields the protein CASRLAGPSTDTQYF.